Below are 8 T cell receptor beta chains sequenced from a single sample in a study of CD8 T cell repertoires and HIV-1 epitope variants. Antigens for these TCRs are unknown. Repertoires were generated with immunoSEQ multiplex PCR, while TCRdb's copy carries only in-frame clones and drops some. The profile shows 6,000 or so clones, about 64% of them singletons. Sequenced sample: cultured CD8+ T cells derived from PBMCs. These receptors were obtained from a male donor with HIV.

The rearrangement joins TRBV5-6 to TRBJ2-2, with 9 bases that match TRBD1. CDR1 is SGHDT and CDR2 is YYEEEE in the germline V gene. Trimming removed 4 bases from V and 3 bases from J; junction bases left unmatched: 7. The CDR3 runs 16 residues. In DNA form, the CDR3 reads TGTGCCAGCAGCGTTCTCCGGACAGGGGACACCGGGGAGCTGTTTTTT. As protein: CASSVLRTGDTGELFF.

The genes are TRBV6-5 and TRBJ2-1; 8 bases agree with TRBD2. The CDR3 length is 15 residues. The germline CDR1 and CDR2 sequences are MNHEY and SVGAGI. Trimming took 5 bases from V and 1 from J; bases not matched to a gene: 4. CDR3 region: CASSPTSGSYNEQFF. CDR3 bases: TGTGCCAGCAGTCCCACTAGCGGTTCCTACAATGAGCAGTTCTTC.

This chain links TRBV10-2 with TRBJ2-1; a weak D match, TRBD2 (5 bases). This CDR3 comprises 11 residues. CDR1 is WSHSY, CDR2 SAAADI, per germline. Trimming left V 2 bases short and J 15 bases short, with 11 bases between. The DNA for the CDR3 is TGCGCCAGCAGTGAGACTCTAGCTCCGTTCTTC. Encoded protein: CASSETLAPFF.

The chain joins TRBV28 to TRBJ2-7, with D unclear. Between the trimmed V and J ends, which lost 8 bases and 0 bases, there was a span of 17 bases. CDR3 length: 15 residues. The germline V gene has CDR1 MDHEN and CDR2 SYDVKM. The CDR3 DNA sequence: TGTGCCAGCCTCCCCCTGGGTCCTACCTCCTACGAGCAGTACTTC. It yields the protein CASLPLGPTSYEQYF.

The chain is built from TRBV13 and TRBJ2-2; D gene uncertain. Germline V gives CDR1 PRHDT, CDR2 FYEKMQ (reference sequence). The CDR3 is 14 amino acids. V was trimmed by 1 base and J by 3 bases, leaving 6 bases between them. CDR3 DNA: TGTGCCAGCAGCTTAGTCGGACACACCGGGGAGCTGTTTTTT. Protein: CASSLVGHTGELFF.

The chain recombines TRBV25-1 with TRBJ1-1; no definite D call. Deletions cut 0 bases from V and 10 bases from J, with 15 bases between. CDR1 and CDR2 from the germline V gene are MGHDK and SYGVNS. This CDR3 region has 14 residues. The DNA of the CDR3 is TGTGCCAGCAGTGAATACCCAGTGTATTATGGAGCTTTCTTT. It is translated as CASSEYPVYYGAFF.

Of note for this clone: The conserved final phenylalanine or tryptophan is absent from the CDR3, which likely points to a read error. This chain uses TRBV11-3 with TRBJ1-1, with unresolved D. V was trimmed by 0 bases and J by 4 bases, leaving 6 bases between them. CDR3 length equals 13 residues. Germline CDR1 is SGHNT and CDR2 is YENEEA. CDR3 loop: CASSLESGTEAFL. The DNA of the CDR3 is TGTGCCAGCAGCTTAGAGTCTGGCACTGAAGCTTTCCTT.

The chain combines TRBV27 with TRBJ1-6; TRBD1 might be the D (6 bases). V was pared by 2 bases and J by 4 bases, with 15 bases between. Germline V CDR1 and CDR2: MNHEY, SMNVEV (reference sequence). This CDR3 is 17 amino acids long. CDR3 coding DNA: TGTGCCAGCAGTTTAACGGCGAGACAGGTGTATAATTCACCCCTCCACTTT. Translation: CASSLTARQVYNSPLHF.